Below, 26 T cell receptor beta chains from the same sample are listed, as sequenced in a study of T-cell memory formation after mild COVID-19. From the 5' RACE reads, TCRdb called clonotypes with MiXCR, one entry per CDR3 protein. Of around 320,000 distinct CDR3 sequences in the sample, roughly a fifth were seen once. Source material: PBMCs or a T cell subset sorted from them (not recorded which). The receptors were sampled from a young man who had mild COVID-19 (a few samples of this study predate the infection). Cell type and time point are not known.

The sample holds a few counts of this clonotype. The chain's CDR3 is CASSTRLNSEAFF. The DNA of the CDR3 is TGTGCCAGCAGCACACGACTCAACTCTGAAGCTTTCTTT. The rearrangement links TRBV14 to TRBJ1-1; no definite D call. The CDR3 spans 13 residues. V was pared by 5 bases and J by 6 bases, with 13 bases between. From germline, CDR1 is SGHDN and CDR2 FVKESK.

The chain couples TRBV5-1 to TRBJ2-3; unclear D gene. This CDR3 contains 15 residues. With 4 bases removed from V and 0 bases from J, the gap between germline ends came to 12 bases. Germline CDR1 reads SGHRS; CDR2 reads YFSETQ. The CDR3 DNA sequence: TGCGCCAGCAGCGCGAGGACGGCTAGCACAGATACGCAGTATTTT. It translates to CASSARTASTDTQYF.

This chain links TRBV4-3 with TRBJ2-5; D might be TRBD1 (6 bases). CDR1 LGHNA and CDR2 YSLEER come from the germline V gene. Trimming pared 4 bases from V and 5 bases from J, leaving 17 bases between. This CDR3 has 15 amino acids. CDR3 residues: CASSPQGNGWETQYF. DNA for the CDR3: TGCGCCAGCAGCCCCCAGGGGAATGGATGGGAGACCCAGTACTTC.

This clonotype was counted at least ten times. The chain links TRBV29-1 to TRBJ2-7, with D possibly TRBD1 on 6 matching bases. Looked up from germline, CDR1 is SQVTM and CDR2 is ANQGSEA. The CDR3 runs to 13 residues. The V gene lost 4 bases and the J gene lost 6 bases, with 16 bases spanning the gap. CDR3 sequence reads: CSVAPDRKGEQYF. Written as DNA, the CDR3 is TGCAGCGTTGCTCCTGACAGGAAGGGCGAGCAGTACTTC.

This sequence joins TRBV5-5 and TRBJ2-2; no firm D call. V was pared by 2 bases and J by 0 bases, with 14 bases between. Per the germline V gene, CDR1 is SGHKS and CDR2 is YYEKEE (reference sequence). The CDR3 loop spans 17 amino acids. In DNA, the CDR3 is TGTGCCAGCAGCTTAAGCTGGAGAGGATCGAACACCGGGGAGCTGTTTTTT. As protein: CASSLSWRGSNTGELFF. The full variable domain, completed using reference TRBV5-5 and TRBJ2-2, is DAGVTQSPTHLIKTRGQQVTLRCSPISGHKSVSWYQQVLGQGPQFIFQYYEKEERGRGNFPDRFSARQFPNYSSELNVNALLLGDSALYLCASSLSWRGSNTGELFFGEGSRLTVL.

The V gene is TRBV5-1, the J gene TRBJ2-3, with D perhaps TRBD1 (5 bases). Germline V gene sequence: CDR1 SGHRS, CDR2 YFSETQ. V lost 0 bases to trimming and J lost 3 bases, with 14 bases between them. CDR3 length equals 16 residues. This CDR3 is CASSLEGQGRTDTQYF. CDR3 sequence (DNA): TGCGCCAGCAGCTTGGAAGGTCAGGGAAGGACAGATACGCAGTATTTT.

The V and J genes are TRBV7-2 and TRBJ2-3; D is unresolved. The germline gives CDR1 SGHTA, CDR2 FQGNSA. The length of the CDR3 is 13 residues. The ends were cut back, 6 bases at V and 0 bases at J, with 7 bases in the middle. The CDR3 is CASRLPSTDTQYF. CDR3 in DNA: TGTGCCAGCAGGTTACCTAGCACAGATACGCAGTATTTT.

V is TRBV5-1 and J is TRBJ2-2; D might be TRBD2 (6 bases). The V and J ends lost 1 base and 4 bases respectively, with 11 bases between them. The CDR3 contains 15 residues. Germline CDR1 reads SGHRS; CDR2 reads YFSETQ. This chain's CDR3 is CASSLREDSTGELFF. In DNA form, the CDR3 reads TGCGCCAGCAGCTTGAGGGAGGATAGCACCGGGGAGCTGTTTTTT. The variable domain in full, completed from reference TRBV5-1 and TRBJ2-2, reads KAGVTQTPRYLIKTRGQQVTLSCSPISGHRSVSWYQQTPGQGLQFLFEYFSETQRNKGNFPGRFSGRQFSNSRSEMNVSTLELGDSALYLCASSLREDSTGELFFGEGSRLTVL.

The chain has TRBV5-1 and TRBJ1-1, with no clear D. Germline V gene sequence: CDR1 SGHRS, CDR2 YFSETQ. The CDR3 is 14 residues long. V was clipped by 1 base and J by 7 bases, with 14 bases between them. The CDR3 is CASSLKRMTDEAFF. In nucleotides, the CDR3 is TGCGCCAGCAGCTTGAAACGAATGACGGATGAAGCTTTCTTT. The full variable domain, its missing parts supplied by reference TRBV5-1 and TRBJ1-1, is KAGVTQTPRYLIKTRGQQVTLSCSPISGHRSVSWYQQTPGQGLQFLFEYFSETQRNKGNFPGRFSGRQFSNSRSEMNVSTLELGDSALYLCASSLKRMTDEAFFGQGTRLTVV.

J is TRBJ2-3 and V is TRBV20-1, with D possibly being TRBD2 (6 bases). CDR3 size: 15 residues. V was trimmed by 1 base and J by 2 bases, leaving 13 bases between them. Germline V lookup: CDR1 DFQATT, CDR2 SNEGSKA (reference sequence). CDR3 protein: CSARGGTRYTDTQYF. DNA for the CDR3: TGCAGTGCTAGAGGCGGGACCCGATACACAGATACGCAGTATTTT.

The V gene is TRBV15, the J gene TRBJ2-5; D possibly corresponds to TRBD2 (5 bases). The CDR3 consists of 14 residues. The V gene lost 0 bases and the J gene lost 5 bases, with 10 bases spanning the gap. Per the germline V gene, CDR1 is LNHNV and CDR2 is YYDKDF (reference sequence). As DNA, the CDR3 is TGTGCCACCAGCAGAGATCTTAGCGAGGAGACCCAGTACTTC. Amino acids: CATSRDLSEETQYF.

This clonotype has a handful of counts. V is TRBV7-9 and J is TRBJ1-6; no definite D call. The CDR3 totals 10 residues. CDR1 is SEHNR, CDR2 FQNEAQ, per germline (reference sequence). The V end was cut by 8 bases, the J end by 11 bases, with 7 bases between. DNA of the CDR3: TGTGCCAGCCAAGAGGCACCCCTCCACTTT. Amino acids: CASQEAPLHF.

V gene TRBV5-6 combines with J gene TRBJ1-6; 7 nucleotides align to TRBD1. Germline V lookup: CDR1 SGHDT, CDR2 YYEEEE. The trim removed 2 bases at V and 7 bases at J, leaving 12 bases unmatched. The CDR3 contains 17 residues. CDR3 protein: CASSFFSQTGRNSPLHF. The CDR3 DNA reads as TGTGCCAGCAGCTTTTTCTCCCAGACAGGGCGAAATTCACCCCTCCACTTT.

The chain is built from TRBV21-1 and TRBJ2-3. TRBV21-1 is designated a pseudogene. This CDR3 contains 11 residues. CDR3 sequence: CASSKEDTQYF. The DNA for the CDR3 is TGTGCCAGCAGCAAGGAGGATACGCAGTATTTT.

The chain is built from TRBV29-1 and TRBJ2-2; D not certain. This CDR3 spans 12 amino acids. The V and J ends lost 5 bases and 5 bases respectively, with 9 bases between them. Germline V gives CDR1 SQVTM, CDR2 ANQGSEA. The chain's CDR3 is CSVPLSTGELFF. As DNA, the CDR3 is TGCAGCGTTCCCCTCAGTACCGGGGAGCTGTTTTTT.

This clonotype was counted a few times. The chain recombines TRBV11-2 with TRBJ2-1; TRBD1 aligns across 7 bases. In germline, CDR1 is SGHAT, CDR2 FQNNGV. This CDR3 has 14 residues. Trimming took 6 bases from V and 9 from J; bases not matched to a gene: 11. Here the CDR3 reads CASSRNRGGGEQFF. The DNA of the CDR3 is TGTGCCAGCAGTCGTAACAGGGGTGGCGGTGAGCAGTTCTTC.

This clonotype showed up just a few times. J is TRBJ2-5 and V is TRBV6-5, with D perhaps matching TRBD1 or TRBD2 (5 bases each). This CDR3 contains 14 residues. Germline CDR1 and CDR2: MNHEY and SVGAGI. V was pared by 4 bases and J by 2 bases, with 11 bases between. In DNA, the CDR3 is TGTGCCAGCAGTTCCTTGGGGGTACAAGAGACCCAGTACTTC. It specifies CASSSLGVQETQYF.

V usage is TRBV6-5 and J usage is TRBJ2-7; D may match TRBD1 or TRBD2 (6 bases each). V was clipped by 0 bases and J by 4 bases, with 10 bases between them. The CDR3 consists of 14 residues. Germline values: CDR1 MNHEY, CDR2 SVGAGI. The CDR3 sequence is CASSYSQGRYEQYF. CDR3 sequence (DNA): TGTGCCAGCAGTTACTCTCAGGGGAGGTACGAGCAGTACTTC.

The table lists this clonotype with many counts. The chain links TRBV4-1 to TRBJ2-1, with D perhaps TRBD1 (7 bases). The ends were cut back, 0 bases at V and 6 bases at J, with 9 bases in the middle. The germline gives CDR1 MGHRA, CDR2 YSYEKL. This CDR3 contains 14 residues. CDR3 loop: CASSQDQGGNEQFF. The CDR3 bases are TGCGCCAGCAGCCAAGATCAGGGGGGCAATGAGCAGTTCTTC.

This clonotype turned up a few times. The chain has TRBV9 and TRBJ2-1; D is perhaps TRBD2 (5 bases). Trimming pared 7 bases from V and 14 bases from J, leaving 10 bases between. The CDR3 totals 9 residues. CDR1 and CDR2 from the germline V gene are SGDLS and YYNGEE. The chain's CDR3 is CASEGLEFF. Here the CDR3 DNA reads TGTGCCAGCGAGGGTTTGGAGTTCTTC.

The chain couples TRBV28 to TRBJ2-2; D perhaps matches TRBD1 (5 bases). V was clipped by 5 bases and J by 3 bases, with 19 bases between them. The CDR3 consists of 17 residues. Germline-derived CDR1 and CDR2 are MDHEN and SYDVKM. This CDR3 is CASSPPRGAWDTGELFF. For the CDR3, the DNA is TGTGCCAGCAGTCCCCCTCGTGGGGCGTGGGACACCGGGGAGCTGTTTTTT.

This clonotype has more than one count but fewer than ten. The V call is TRBV15, the J call TRBJ2-2; D unresolved. Trimming removed 4 bases from V and 4 bases from J, with 4 bases in between. Germline CDR1 is LNHNV and CDR2 is YYDKDF (reference sequence). The CDR3 runs to 12 residues. The CDR3 nucleotides are TGTGCCACCAGCACCGGCACCGGGGAGCTGTTTTTT. Translating it yields CATSTGTGELFF.

This sequence joins TRBV12-3 or TRBV12-4 and TRBJ1-5; unclear D gene. This CDR3 spans 12 amino acids. Trimming pared 6 bases from V and 5 bases from J, leaving 8 bases between. The CDR3 is CASRVRDQPQHF. CDR3 coding DNA: TGTGCCAGCAGGGTGAGGGATCAGCCCCAGCATTTT.

This chain links TRBV7-9 with TRBJ1-1; the D is unclear. Looked up from germline, CDR1 is SEHNR and CDR2 is FQNEAQ (reference sequence). The CDR3 loop spans 13 amino acids. V was pared by 1 base and J by 5 bases, with 8 bases between. The CDR3 protein is CASSLVSETEAFF. In DNA form, the CDR3 reads TGTGCCAGCAGCTTAGTGTCGGAAACTGAAGCTTTCTTT.

This clonotype was observed a handful of times. V gene TRBV11-2 combines with J gene TRBJ1-1, with 7 bases aligning to TRBD1. Germline V gene lookup returns CDR1 SGHAT and CDR2 FQNNGV. With 4 bases clipped from V and 3 bases from J, the junction kept 8 bases outside the gene matches. This CDR3 comprises 15 residues. CDR3 nucleotides: TGTGCCAGCAGCTCTTACAGGGGTGGGGACACTGAAGCTTTCTTT. It is translated as CASSSYRGGDTEAFF.

The chain recombines TRBV28 with TRBJ2-3, with 13 positions matching TRBD2. Germline V gives CDR1 MDHEN, CDR2 SYDVKM. CDR3 length: 15 residues. The junction had 8 bases not matched to a gene; V was cut back by 8 bases and J by 6 bases. CDR3 DNA sequence: TGTGCCAGCCCCCCACTAGCGGGGGGGCTGGATACGCAGTATTTT. This encodes CASPPLAGGLDTQYF. The complete variable domain, with remaining parts taken from reference TRBV28 and TRBJ2-3, reads DVKVTQSSRYLVKRTGEKVFLECVQDMDHENMFWYRQDPGLGLRLIYFSYDVKMKEKGDIPEGYSVSREKKERFSLILESASTNQTSMYLCASPPLAGGLDTQYFGPGTRLTVL.